This entry lists 17 T cell receptor beta chains sequenced from one sample in a study of T cell repertoires in cytomegalovirus infection. No antigen has been assigned to these receptors. In TCRdb, the reads were re-called with MiXCR into one record per CDR3 protein. The data show about 46,000 distinct CDR3 sequences, with roughly 18% seen just once and approximately 53% held by the top ten. The material was CD8+ T cells from cultured PBMCs, obtained from culture after CMV antigen stimulation. All receptors derive from a human donor in good health (CMV status not recorded). Some clones in this sample may be carry-over from other donors' samples.

This clonotype was detected many times. The chain joins TRBV7-6 to TRBJ2-1; TRBD2 matches 8 bases. The V gene end was trimmed by 8 bases and the J gene end by 4 bases; junction bases not matched to a gene: 7. The germline V gene has CDR1 SGHVS and CDR2 FNYEAQ. The CDR3 consists of 14 residues. The DNA of the CDR3 is TGTGCCAGCTCCCGGGCTAGCGGGTACAATGAGCAGTTCTTC. This sequence encodes CASSRASGYNEQFF.

The chain joins TRBV27 to TRBJ2-7; unclear D gene. V shed 2 bases and J shed 3 bases, with 8 bases lying between them. The CDR3 totals 13 residues. Germline V gives CDR1 MNHEY, CDR2 SMNVEV (reference sequence). The chain's CDR3 is CASSLGFNYEQYF. In DNA form, the CDR3 reads TGTGCCAGCAGTTTAGGTTTCAACTACGAGCAGTACTTC.

The chain combines TRBV4-3 with TRBJ1-2; D not certain. This CDR3 comprises 13 residues. The germline V gene encodes CDR1 LGHNA and CDR2 YSLEER. V was trimmed by 0 bases and J by 4 bases, leaving 6 bases between them. The CDR3 region is CASSQDSRYGYTF. The CDR3 DNA reads as TGCGCCAGCAGCCAAGACTCACGCTATGGCTACACCTTC.

This clonotype was counted only a few times. The V gene is TRBV6-5, the J gene TRBJ2-5; the D gene is possibly TRBD1 (6 bases). CDR1 and CDR2 (germline): MNHEY, SVGAGI. CDR3 length: 15 amino acids. V lost 8 bases to trimming and J lost 0 bases, with 16 bases between them. DNA for the CDR3: TGTGCCAGCGGAACCGGGACAATTTACCAAGAGACCCAGTACTTC. This translates into CASGTGTIYQETQYF.

The chain employs TRBV2 and TRBJ2-5, with 12 positions matching TRBD2. CDR1 is SNHLY and CDR2 is FYNNEI in the germline V gene. The V segment lost 6 bases and the J segment 2 bases; nucleotides outside the gene matches: 7. The CDR3 covers 16 residues. In DNA, the CDR3 is TGTGCCAGCAGGACGAGCCTAGCGGGAGGGCAAGAGACCCAGTACTTC. Amino acids: CASRTSLAGGQETQYF. The full variable domain, its missing parts supplied by reference TRBV2 and TRBJ2-5, is EPEVTQTPSHQVTQMGQEVILRCVPISNHLYFYWYRQILGQKVEFLVSFYNNEISEKSEIFDDQFSVERPDGSNFTLKIRSTKLEDSAMYFCASRTSLAGGQETQYFGPGTRLLVL.

The rearrangement links TRBV6-1 to TRBJ2-4; D remains ambiguous. The CDR3 is 18 amino acids. The V and J ends lost 3 bases and 1 base respectively, with 19 bases between them. The germline CDR1 and CDR2 sequences are MNHNS and SASEGT. Here the CDR3 DNA reads TGTGCCAGCAGTGAGTGGCAGGTGCAGTACTTCGCCAAAAACATTCAGTACTTC. This sequence encodes CASSEWQVQYFAKNIQYF.

This chain uses TRBV6-2 or TRBV6-3 with TRBJ2-1; tentative D call: TRBD2 (6 bases). V was trimmed by 6 bases and J by 6 bases, leaving 18 bases between them. Germline V gives CDR1 MNHEY, CDR2 SVGEGT. The CDR3 spans 15 residues. The CDR3, as DNA: TGTGCCAGCAGCGGTTCCGGGACTTCGGGCAATGAGCAGTTCTTC. Amino acid sequence: CASSGSGTSGNEQFF.

This clonotype was observed many times. The chain employs TRBV13 and TRBJ2-7; TRBD2 matches at 12 bases. The ends lost 4 bases at V and 0 bases at J; junction bases unmatched: 4. This CDR3 region has 16 residues. CDR1 is PRHDT, CDR2 FYEKMQ, per germline (reference sequence). The CDR3 region is CASSSRTSGNSYEQYF. As DNA, the CDR3 is TGTGCCAGCAGCTCCCGGACTAGCGGGAACTCCTACGAGCAGTACTTC.

The chain recombines TRBV7-2 with TRBJ2-5; TRBD2 agrees at 12 bases. There are 15 residues in the CDR3. The V segment lost 5 bases and the J segment 5 bases; nucleotides outside the gene matches: 6. The germline gives CDR1 SGHTA, CDR2 FQGNSA. The CDR3 sequence is CASSTPSGGAETQYF. The CDR3 DNA is TGTGCCAGCAGCACACCTAGCGGGGGGGCGGAGACCCAGTACTTC.

This clonotype has more than one count but fewer than ten. This sequence joins TRBV7-9 and TRBJ2-3, with TRBD2 matching 11 bases. CDR1 and CDR2 (germline): SEHNR, FQNEAQ (reference sequence). V dropped 0 bases and J dropped 4; count of bases not matched to a gene: 6. This CDR3 has 17 residues. CDR3 coding DNA: TGTGCCAGCAGCTTAGCGGAAACTAGCGGGAGACCAGATACGCAGTATTTT. It encodes CASSLAETSGRPDTQYF.

This clonotype was observed many times. This sequence joins TRBV12-3 or TRBV12-4 and TRBJ2-3, with 8 bases identical to TRBD2. The J segment lost 5 bases and the V segment lost 2 bases, leaving 6 bases of the junction unmatched. The CDR3 has 15 amino acids. The DNA for the CDR3 is TGTGCCAGCAGTTTAACGGGAGGGCCGGGAGATACGCAGTATTTT. This sequence encodes CASSLTGGPGDTQYF.

This sequence joins TRBV4-3 and TRBJ2-1; tentatively, D is TRBD1 (6 bases). Germline assignment: CDR1 LGHNA and CDR2 YSLEER. Deletions cut 4 bases from V and 7 bases from J, with 23 bases between. The CDR3 runs to 17 residues. This chain's CDR3 is CASSPQKGTWVGNEQFF. In DNA, the CDR3 is TGCGCCAGCAGCCCGCAGAAGGGGACATGGGTTGGTAATGAGCAGTTCTTC.

This clonotype was picked up many times. V is TRBV6-2 or TRBV6-3 and J is TRBJ2-7, with 14 bases identical to TRBD2. The CDR3 has 16 amino acids. Germline-derived CDR1 and CDR2 are MNHEY and SVGEGT. Losses at the gene ends were 4 bases for V and 3 bases for J; bases not matched to a gene: 5. The CDR3 bases are TGTGCCAGCAGTTCCCGACTAGCGGGAGGGGACTACGAGCAGTACTTC. It translates to CASSSRLAGGDYEQYF.

The V call is TRBV11-2, the J call TRBJ1-6; no definite D call. V dropped 5 bases and J dropped 8 bases, with 10 bases sitting between them. This CDR3 has 13 residues. The germline V gene has CDR1 SGHAT and CDR2 FQNNGV. This CDR3 reads CASSPEGYSPLHF. In nucleotides, the CDR3 is TGTGCCAGCAGCCCTGAGGGATATTCACCCCTCCACTTT.

This clonotype has a handful of counts. The genes are TRBV13 and TRBJ1-5, with D uncertain. The V gene's germline CDR1 is PRHDT and CDR2 FYEKMQ (reference sequence). Trimming cost V 5 bases and J 9 bases, with 11 bases left between them. CDR3 length: 12 residues. The CDR3 DNA is TGTGCCAGCAGCAGCGGCGGTGGGCCCCAGCATTTT. The encoded protein is CASSSGGGPQHF.

The chain recombines TRBV9 with TRBJ2-2; TRBD2 matches 7 bases. The J segment lost 1 base and the V segment lost 4 bases, leaving 7 bases of the junction unmatched. Germline V gene data show CDR1 as SGDLS and CDR2 as YYNGEE. The CDR3 covers 16 residues. As DNA, the CDR3 is TGTGCCAGCAGCCCCCCTTGGGGGGGGAACACCGGGGAGCTGTTTTTT. It specifies CASSPPWGGNTGELFF.

This clonotype was counted many times. The V and J genes are TRBV12-3 or TRBV12-4 and TRBJ2-7; 9 bases are shared with TRBD1. The CDR3 is made up of 13 amino acids. Trimming cost V 10 bases and J 6 bases; bases outside gene matches: 10. In DNA, the CDR3 is TGTGCCAAGCCGCTGGGACAGGGTTTCGAGCAGTACTTC. This gives the protein CAKPLGQGFEQYF.